This TCR beta chain was sequenced during a study of cytomegalovirus exposure and HLA in healthy donors. General observations from the study: In a later analysis, specific HLA alleles were associated with about 18,000 TCR beta sequences at a 0.05 false discovery rate. There were some V segments, including TRBV6-2 and TRBV6-3, excluded as indistinguishable.

PCR primers comprised 60 Vbeta and 13 Jbeta primers. Per the original data handling: Counted up in a later analysis, unique TCR beta chains came to roughly 80 million, with about 9.9 million shared. Profiled with immunoSEQ multiplex PCR; TCRdb holds only in-frame clones, not every one. The V and J calls and clone size come from that table; D and trimming were worked out from the DNA. The table includes about 200,000 clones, around 77% detected once. A remark on this clone: Its matching antigen is unknown.

The ends lost 4 bases at V and 1 base at J; junction bases unmatched: 8. Germline CDR1 SGHRS, CDR2 YFSETQ. The CDR3 totals 16 residues. The chain joins TRBV5-1 to TRBJ2-1; 7 bases align to TRBD2. The receptor was isolated from a woman under 40 in good health and CMV-seronegative. The specimen sequenced was PBMCs. The CDR3 protein is CASSRREGLSYNEQFF. CDR3 in DNA: TGCGCCAGCAGCCGGAGGGAGGGCCTGTCCTACAATGAGCAGTTCTTC.